The clone carrying this T cell receptor beta chain was observed a few times. The record originates from a study of CD8 T cells in ankylosing spondylitis. TCRdb recomputed calls from the 5' RACE reads with MiXCR, one row per CDR3 protein. The profile covers over 110,000 distinct CDR3 sequences, with roughly 8% appearing a single time and 6% to 8% taken by the ten largest. The CDR3 is made up of 11 amino acids. Germline CDR1 reads DFQATT; CDR2 reads SNEGSKA (reference sequence). V lost 5 bases, J lost 7 bases, and 9 bases lay in between. Sample: synovial fluid, either unsorted or a sorted T cell fraction (not recorded which). The receptor was derived from a male donor with ankylosing spondylitis. This chain links TRBV20-1 with TRBJ1-3, with D perhaps TRBD1 (6 bases). The CDR3 region is CSAARGNTIYF. The CDR3 region has the DNA TGCAGTGCTGCTAGGGGGAACACCATATATTTT.